This record looks at one TCR beta chain sequence and its context. Antigen unknown. Germline V lookup: CDR1 SGHVS, CDR2 FQNEAQ. V dropped 4 bases and J dropped 13; count of bases not matched to a gene: 15. The CDR3 runs 16 residues. The TCR beta library used iRepertoire HTBI primers with Arm-PCR amplification of CDR3. TCRdb re-called the multiplex PCR reads through MiXCR, storing one row per CDR3 protein. Of over 300,000 distinct CDR3 sequences in the sample, about 20% were seen once. This specimen belongs to a study of regulatory T cells in long-lasting Graves disease. Overall study findings and caveats: Persistent patients shared about 2,800 public clonotypes among themselves. Newly diagnosed patients shared fewer, at nearly 1,000.

Time point noted: persistent/refractory GD, antithyroid drugs over 5 years with positive TRAb. RNA extracted from PBMCs served as the sequencing template. The chain carries TRBV7-8 and TRBJ1-6; 8 nucleotides match TRBD1. This sequence originates from a female donor with Graves disease. The sample was peripheral blood mononuclear cells (PBMCs), taken when the disease was refractory, from a patient treated with antithyroid drugs. CDR3 DNA sequence: TGTGCCAGCAGCTCGGCTTCCGGGACAGGCGGGATCCCCCTCCACTTT. Protein product: CASSSASGTGGIPLHF.